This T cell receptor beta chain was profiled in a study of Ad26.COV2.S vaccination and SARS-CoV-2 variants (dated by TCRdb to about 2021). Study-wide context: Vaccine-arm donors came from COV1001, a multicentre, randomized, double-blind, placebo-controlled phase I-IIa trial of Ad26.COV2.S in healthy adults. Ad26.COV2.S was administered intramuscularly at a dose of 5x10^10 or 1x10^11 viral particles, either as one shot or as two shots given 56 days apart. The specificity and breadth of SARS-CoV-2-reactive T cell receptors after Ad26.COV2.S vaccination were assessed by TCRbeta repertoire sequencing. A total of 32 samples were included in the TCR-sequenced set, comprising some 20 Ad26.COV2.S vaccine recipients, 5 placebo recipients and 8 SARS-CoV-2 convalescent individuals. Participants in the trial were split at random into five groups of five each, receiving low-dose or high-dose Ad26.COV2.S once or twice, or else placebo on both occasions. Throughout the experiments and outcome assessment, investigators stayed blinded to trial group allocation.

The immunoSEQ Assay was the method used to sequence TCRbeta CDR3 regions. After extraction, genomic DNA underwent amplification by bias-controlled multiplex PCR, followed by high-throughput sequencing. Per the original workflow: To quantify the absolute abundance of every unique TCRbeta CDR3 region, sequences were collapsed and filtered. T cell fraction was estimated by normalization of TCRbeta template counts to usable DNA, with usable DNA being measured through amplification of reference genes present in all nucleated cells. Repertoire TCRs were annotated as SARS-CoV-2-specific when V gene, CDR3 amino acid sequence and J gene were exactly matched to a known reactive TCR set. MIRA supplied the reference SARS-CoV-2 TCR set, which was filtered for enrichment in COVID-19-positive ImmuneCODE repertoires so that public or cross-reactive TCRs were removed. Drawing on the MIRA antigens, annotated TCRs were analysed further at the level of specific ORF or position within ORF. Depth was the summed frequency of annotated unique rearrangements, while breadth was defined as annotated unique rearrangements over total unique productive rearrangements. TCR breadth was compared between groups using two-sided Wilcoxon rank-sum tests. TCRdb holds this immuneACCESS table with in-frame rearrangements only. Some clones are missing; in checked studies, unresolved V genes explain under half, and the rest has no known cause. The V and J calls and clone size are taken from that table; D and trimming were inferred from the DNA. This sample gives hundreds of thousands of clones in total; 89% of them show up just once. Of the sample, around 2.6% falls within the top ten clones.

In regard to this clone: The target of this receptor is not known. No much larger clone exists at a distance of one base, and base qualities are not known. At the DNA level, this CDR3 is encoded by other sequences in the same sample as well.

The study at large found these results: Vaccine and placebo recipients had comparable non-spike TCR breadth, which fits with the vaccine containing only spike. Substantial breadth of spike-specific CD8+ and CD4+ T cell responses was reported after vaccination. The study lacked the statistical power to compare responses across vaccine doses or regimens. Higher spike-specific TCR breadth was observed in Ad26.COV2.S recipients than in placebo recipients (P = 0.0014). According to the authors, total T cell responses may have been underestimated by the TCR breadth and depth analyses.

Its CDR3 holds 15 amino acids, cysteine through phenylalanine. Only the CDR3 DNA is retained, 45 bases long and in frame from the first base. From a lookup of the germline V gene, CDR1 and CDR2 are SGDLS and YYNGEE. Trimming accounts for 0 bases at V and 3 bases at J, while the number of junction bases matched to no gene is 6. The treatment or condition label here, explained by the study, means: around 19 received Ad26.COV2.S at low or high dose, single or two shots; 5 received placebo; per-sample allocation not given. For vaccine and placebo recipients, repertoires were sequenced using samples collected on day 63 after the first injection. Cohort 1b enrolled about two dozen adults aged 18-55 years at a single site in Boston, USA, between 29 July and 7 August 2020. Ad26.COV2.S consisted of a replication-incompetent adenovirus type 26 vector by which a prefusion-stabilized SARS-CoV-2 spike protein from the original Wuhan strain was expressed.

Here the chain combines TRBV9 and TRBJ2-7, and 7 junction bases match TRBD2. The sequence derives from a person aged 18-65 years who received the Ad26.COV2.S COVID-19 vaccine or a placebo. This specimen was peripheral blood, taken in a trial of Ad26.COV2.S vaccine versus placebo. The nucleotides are TGTGCCAGCAGCGTAGGAGGGAGGGGCGGCTACGAGCAGTACTTC. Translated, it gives CASSVGGRGGYEQYF. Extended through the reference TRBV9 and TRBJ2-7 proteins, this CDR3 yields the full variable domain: DSGVTQTPKHLITATGQRVTLRCSPRSGDLSVYWYQQSLDQGLQFLIQYYNGEERAKGNILERFSAQQFPDLHSELNLSSLELGDSALYFCASSVGGRGGYEQYFGPGTRLTVT.